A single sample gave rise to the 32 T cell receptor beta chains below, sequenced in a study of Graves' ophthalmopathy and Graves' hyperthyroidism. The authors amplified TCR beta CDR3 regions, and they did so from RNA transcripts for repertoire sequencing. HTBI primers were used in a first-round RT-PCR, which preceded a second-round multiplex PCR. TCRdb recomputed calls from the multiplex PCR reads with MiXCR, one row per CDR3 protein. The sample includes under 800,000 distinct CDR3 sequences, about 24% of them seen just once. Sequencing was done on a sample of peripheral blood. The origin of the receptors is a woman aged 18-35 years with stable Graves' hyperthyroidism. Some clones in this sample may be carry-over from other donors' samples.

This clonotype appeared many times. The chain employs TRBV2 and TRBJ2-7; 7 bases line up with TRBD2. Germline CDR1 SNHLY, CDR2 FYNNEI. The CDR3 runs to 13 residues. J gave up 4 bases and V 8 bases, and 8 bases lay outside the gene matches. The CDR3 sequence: CASFPQRDYEQYF. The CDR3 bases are TGTGCCAGCTTCCCCCAGCGGGATTACGAGCAGTACTTC.

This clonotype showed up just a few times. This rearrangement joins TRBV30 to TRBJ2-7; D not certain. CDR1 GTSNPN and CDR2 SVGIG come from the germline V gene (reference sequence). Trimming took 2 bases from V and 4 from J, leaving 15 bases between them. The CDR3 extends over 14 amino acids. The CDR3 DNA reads TGTGCCTGGAGTTGGATCAGTCCACCGTACGAGCAGTACTTC. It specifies CAWSWISPPYEQYF.

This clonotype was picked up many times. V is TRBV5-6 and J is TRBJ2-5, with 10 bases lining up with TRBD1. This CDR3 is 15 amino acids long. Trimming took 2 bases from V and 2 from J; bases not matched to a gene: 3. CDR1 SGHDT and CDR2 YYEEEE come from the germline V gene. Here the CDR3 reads CASSLDRGQQETQYF. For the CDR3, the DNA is TGTGCCAGCAGCTTAGACAGGGGGCAGCAAGAGACCCAGTACTTC.

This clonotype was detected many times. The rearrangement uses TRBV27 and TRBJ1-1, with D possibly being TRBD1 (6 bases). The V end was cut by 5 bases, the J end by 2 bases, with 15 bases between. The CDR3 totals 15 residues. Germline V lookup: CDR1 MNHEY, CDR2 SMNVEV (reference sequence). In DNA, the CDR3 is TGTGCCAGCAGTGTACAGGGACCGGATAACACTGAAGCTTTCTTT. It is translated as CASSVQGPDNTEAFF.

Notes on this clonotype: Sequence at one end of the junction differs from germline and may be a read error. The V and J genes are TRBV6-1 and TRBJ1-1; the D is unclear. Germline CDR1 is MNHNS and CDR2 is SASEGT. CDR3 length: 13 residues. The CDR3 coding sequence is TGTGCCAGCAGTGAAGCGCATGGGGATCGGCGCGGCTTT. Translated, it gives CASSEAHGDRRGF.

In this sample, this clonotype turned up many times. CDR3 bases: TGTGCCAGCAGCTTAGCCACAGGCTCCGGGTACGAGCAGTACTTC. This translates into CASSLATGSGYEQYF. The chain employs TRBV7-6 and TRBJ2-7; tentatively, D is TRBD1 (5 bases). Per germline, CDR1 SGHVS and CDR2 FNYEAQ. CDR3 size: 15 residues. V was clipped by 0 bases and J by 4 bases, with 13 bases between them.

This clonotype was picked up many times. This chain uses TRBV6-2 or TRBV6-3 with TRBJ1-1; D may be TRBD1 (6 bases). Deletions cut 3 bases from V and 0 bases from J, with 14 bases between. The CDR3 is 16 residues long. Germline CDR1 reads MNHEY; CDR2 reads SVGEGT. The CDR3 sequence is CASSYSTGVMNTEAFF. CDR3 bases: TGTGCCAGCAGTTATTCGACAGGAGTCATGAACACTGAAGCTTTCTTT.

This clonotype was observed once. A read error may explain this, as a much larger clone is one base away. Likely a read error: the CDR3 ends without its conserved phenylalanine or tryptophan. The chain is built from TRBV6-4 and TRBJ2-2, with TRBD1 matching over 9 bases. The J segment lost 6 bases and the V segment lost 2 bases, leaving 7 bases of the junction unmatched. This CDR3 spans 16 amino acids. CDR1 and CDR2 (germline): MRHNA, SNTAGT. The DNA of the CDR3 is TGTGCCAGCAGTGACGAAGGGACAGGGCTTTCCGGGGAGCTGTTTGTT. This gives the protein CASSDEGTGLSGELFV.

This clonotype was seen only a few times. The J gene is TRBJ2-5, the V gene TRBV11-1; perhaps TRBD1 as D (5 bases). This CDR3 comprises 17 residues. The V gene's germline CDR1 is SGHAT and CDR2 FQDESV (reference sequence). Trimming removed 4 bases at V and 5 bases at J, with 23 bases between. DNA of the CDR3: TGTGCCAGCAGCTCCCCAATAGCTGGACAACCCGAGGAGACCCAGTACTTC. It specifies CASSSPIAGQPEETQYF.

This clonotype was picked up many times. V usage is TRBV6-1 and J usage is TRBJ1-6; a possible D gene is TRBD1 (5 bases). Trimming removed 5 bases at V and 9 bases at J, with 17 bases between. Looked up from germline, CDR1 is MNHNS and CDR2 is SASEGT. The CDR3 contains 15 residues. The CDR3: CASSTQGVEGSPLHF. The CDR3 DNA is TGTGCCAGCAGTACCCAAGGGGTAGAAGGTTCACCCCTCCACTTT.

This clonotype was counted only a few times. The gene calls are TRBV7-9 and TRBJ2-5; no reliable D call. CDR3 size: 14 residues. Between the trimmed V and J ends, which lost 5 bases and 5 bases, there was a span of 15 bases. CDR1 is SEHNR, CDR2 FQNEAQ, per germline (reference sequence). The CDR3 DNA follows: TGTGCCAGCAGCCCCATCGCTGCACGCGAGACCCAGTACTTC. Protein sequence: CASSPIAARETQYF.

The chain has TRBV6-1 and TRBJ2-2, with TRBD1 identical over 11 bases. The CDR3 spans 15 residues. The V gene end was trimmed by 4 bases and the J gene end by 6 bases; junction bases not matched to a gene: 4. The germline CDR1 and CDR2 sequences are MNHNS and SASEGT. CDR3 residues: CASSADRGRSGELFF. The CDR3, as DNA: TGTGCCAGCAGTGCGGACAGGGGGCGATCCGGGGAGCTGTTTTTT.

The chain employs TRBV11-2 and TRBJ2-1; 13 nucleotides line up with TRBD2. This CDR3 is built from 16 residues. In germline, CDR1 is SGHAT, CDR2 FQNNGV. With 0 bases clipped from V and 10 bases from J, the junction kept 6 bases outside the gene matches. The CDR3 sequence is CASSLEQTSGRAEQFF. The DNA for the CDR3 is TGTGCCAGCAGCTTAGAACAAACTAGCGGGAGGGCCGAGCAGTTCTTC.

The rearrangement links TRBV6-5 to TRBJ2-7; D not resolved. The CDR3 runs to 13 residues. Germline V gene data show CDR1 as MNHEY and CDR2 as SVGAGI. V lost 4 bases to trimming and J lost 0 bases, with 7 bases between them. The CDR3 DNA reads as TGTGCCAGCAGTTTTACCGACTCCTACGAGCAGTACTTC. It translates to CASSFTDSYEQYF.

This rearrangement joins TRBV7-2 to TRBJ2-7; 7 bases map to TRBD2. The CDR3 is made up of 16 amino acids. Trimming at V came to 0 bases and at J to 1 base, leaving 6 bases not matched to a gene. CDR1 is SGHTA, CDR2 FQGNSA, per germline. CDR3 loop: CASSLAPSGISYEQYF. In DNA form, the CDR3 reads TGTGCCAGCAGCTTAGCGCCTAGCGGTATATCCTACGAGCAGTACTTC.

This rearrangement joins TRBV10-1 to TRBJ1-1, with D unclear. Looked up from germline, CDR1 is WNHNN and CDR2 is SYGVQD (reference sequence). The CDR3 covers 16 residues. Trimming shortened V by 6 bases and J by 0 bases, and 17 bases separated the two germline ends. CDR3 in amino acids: CASSPNRPVMNTEAFF. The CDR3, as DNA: TGCGCCAGCAGCCCGAATAGGCCCGTTATGAACACTGAAGCTTTCTTT.

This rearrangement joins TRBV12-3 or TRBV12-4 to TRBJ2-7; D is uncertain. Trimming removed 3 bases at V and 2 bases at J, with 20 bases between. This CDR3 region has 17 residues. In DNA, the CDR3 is TGTGCCAGCAGTTTTTCGGGCATGACCGACGGAACCTACGAGCAGTACTTC. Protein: CASSFSGMTDGTYEQYF.

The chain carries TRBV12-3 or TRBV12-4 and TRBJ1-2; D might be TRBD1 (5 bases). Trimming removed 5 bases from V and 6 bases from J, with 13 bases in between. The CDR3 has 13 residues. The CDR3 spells CASSAGDGDGYTF. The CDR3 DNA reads TGTGCCAGCAGTGCGGGGGACGGGGATGGCTACACCTTC.

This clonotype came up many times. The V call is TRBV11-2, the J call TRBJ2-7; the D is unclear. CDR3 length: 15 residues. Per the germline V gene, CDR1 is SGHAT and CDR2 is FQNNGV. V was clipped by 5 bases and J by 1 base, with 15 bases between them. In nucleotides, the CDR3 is TGTGCCAGCAGCCCCGGTCGAGCAATTTCCTACGAGCAGTACTTC. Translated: CASSPGRAISYEQYF.

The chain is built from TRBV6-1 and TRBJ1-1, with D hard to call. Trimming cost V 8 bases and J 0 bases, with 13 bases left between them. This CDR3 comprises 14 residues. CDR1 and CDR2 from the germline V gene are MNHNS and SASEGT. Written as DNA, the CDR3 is TGTGCCAGCGGGTTGGGAGCCATGAACACTGAAGCTTTCTTT. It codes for CASGLGAMNTEAFF.

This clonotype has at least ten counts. DNA of the CDR3: TGTGCCAGCAGTTATGGGGTCACCGGGGAGCTGTTTTTT. This encodes CASSYGVTGELFF. The genes are TRBV6-5 and TRBJ2-2, with D uncertain. CDR1 and CDR2 (germline): MNHEY, SVGAGI. This CDR3 comprises 13 residues. Trimming stripped 3 bases from V and 4 bases from J, with 6 bases between.

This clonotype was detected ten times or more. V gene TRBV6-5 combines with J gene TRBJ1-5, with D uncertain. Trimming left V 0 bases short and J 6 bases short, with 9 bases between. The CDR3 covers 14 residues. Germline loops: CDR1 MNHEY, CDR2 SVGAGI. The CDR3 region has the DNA TGTGCCAGCAGTTACTCCAGAGGTAGTCAGCCCCAGCATTTT. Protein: CASSYSRGSQPQHF.

CDR3 amino acids: CASARANYGYTF. The CDR3 DNA reads as TGTGCCAGCGCAAGGGCTAACTATGGCTACACCTTC. The rearrangement uses TRBV3-1 and TRBJ1-2; D gene unclear. Trimming shortened V by 8 bases and J by 0 bases, and 7 bases separated the two germline ends. The CDR3 is made up of 12 amino acids. In germline, CDR1 is LGHDT, CDR2 YNNKEL (reference sequence). Based on the CDR3 plus reference TRBV3-1 and TRBJ1-2, the full variable domain is DTAVSQTPKYLVTQMGNDKSIKCEQNLGHDTMYWYKQDSKKFLKIMFSYNNKELIINETVPNRFSPKSPDKAHLNLHINSLELGDSAVYFCASARANYGYTFGSGTRLTVV.

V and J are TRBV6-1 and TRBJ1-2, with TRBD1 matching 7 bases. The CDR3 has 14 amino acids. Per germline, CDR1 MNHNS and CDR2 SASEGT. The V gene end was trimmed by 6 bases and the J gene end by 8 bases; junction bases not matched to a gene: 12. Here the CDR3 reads CASRRTGPSEGYTF. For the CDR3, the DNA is TGTGCCAGCAGGCGGACAGGACCGTCGGAGGGCTACACCTTC.

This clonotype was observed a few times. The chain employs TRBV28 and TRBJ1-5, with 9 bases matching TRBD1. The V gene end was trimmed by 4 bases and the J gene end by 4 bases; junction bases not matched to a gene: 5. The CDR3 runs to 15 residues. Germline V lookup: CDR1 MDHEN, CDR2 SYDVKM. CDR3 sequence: CASSSTGGRNQPQHF. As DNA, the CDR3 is TGTGCCAGCAGTTCAACAGGGGGCAGGAATCAGCCCCAGCATTTT.

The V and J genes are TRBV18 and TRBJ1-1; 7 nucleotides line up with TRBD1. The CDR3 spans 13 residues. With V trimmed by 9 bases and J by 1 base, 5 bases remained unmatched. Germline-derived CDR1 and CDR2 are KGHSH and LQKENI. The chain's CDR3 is CASTGEGNTEAFF. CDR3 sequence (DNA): TGTGCCAGTACAGGGGAAGGGAACACTGAAGCTTTCTTT. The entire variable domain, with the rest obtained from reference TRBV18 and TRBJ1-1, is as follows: NAGVMQNPRHLVRRRGQEARLRCSPMKGHSHVYWYRQLPEEGLKFMVYLQKENIIDESGMPKERFSAEFPKEGPSILRIQQVVRGDSAAYFCASTGEGNTEAFFGQGTRLTVV.

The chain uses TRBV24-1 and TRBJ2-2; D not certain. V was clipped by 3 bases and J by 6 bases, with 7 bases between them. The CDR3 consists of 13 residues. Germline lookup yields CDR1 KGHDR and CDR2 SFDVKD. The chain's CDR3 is CATSDPAPGELFF. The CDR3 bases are TGTGCCACCAGTGATCCAGCCCCCGGGGAGCTGTTTTTT.

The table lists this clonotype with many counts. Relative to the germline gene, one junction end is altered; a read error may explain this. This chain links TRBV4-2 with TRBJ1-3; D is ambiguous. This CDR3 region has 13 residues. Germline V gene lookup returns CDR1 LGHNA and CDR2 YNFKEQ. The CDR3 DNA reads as TGTGCCAGCAGCGAACTCACTGGGAACACCATATATTTT. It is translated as CASSELTGNTIYF.

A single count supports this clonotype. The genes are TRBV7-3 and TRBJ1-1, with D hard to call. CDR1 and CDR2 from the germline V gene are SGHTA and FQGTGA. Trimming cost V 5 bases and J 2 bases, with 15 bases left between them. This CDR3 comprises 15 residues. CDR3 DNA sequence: TGTGCCAGCAGCCAAACCCGGCCGGTAAACACTGAAGCTTTCTTT. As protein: CASSQTRPVNTEAFF.

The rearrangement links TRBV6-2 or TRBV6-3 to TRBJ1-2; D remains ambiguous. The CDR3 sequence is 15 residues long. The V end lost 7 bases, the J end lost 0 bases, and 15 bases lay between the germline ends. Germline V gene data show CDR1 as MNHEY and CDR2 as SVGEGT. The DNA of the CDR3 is TGTGCCAGCACCAAAAGGGCTGGGACTAACTATGGCTACACCTTC. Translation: CASTKRAGTNYGYTF.

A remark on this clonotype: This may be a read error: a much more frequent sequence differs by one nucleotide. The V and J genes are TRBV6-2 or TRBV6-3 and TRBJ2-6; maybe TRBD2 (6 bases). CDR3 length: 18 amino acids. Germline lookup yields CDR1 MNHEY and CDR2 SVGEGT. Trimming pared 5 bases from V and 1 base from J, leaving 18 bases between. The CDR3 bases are TGTGCCAGCAGTCCGATACGGGAGCCTCCTTCTGGGGCCAACGTCCTGACTTTC. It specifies CASSPIREPPSGANVLTF.

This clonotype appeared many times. The CDR3 spells CASSPTQGITTEAFF. CDR3 nucleotides: TGTGCCAGCAGCCCGACACAGGGGATCACGACTGAAGCTTTCTTT. The chain carries TRBV7-3 and TRBJ1-1, with 7 bases lining up with TRBD1. Germline CDR1 is SGHTA and CDR2 is FQGTGA. CDR3 length: 15 amino acids. The J segment lost 5 bases and the V segment lost 5 bases, leaving 11 bases of the junction unmatched.